This entry describes one TCR beta chain. The sample belongs to a study of blood T cell repertoires in COVID-19. Looking at the study overall: Samples of COVID-19 (acute and convalescent) were obtained from the United States, Italy and Spain.

This CDR3 contains 14 residues. Germline V gene sequence: CDR1 SGDLS, CDR2 YYNGEE. V lost 0 bases, J lost 10 bases, and 11 bases lay in between. Original processing methods: Researchers report that nucleated cell counts were estimated from reference gene primer amplification. Using immunoSEQ multiplex PCR, the repertoire was profiled, and TCRdb retains in-frame clones only, with some absent. V, J and clone size derive from that table, while D and trimming were established from the DNA sequence. This sample has around 140,000 clones; 76% occur once, and the top ten carry around 4.2%. This clonotype was obtained from an elderly woman with active or convalescent COVID-19. Specimen: peripheral blood. J is TRBJ1-6 and V is TRBV9, with a possible D match to TRBD1 (5 bases). The CDR3 bases are TGTGCCAGCAGCGTAGGGCAGGGTAACTCACCCCTCCACTTT. Translating it yields CASSVGQGNSPLHF.